This T cell receptor (beta chain) was obtained from a study of CD8 T cells in ankylosing spondylitis. Study-level findings and limits: Significant enrichment of disease-linked clones was reportedly seen in matched ankylosing spondylitis synovial fluid. Clones linked to disease, bearing a CD8+ phenotype, were relatively rare in peripheral blood.

Concerning this clonotype itself: Its antigen is unidentified.

The CDR3 runs 14 residues. V was trimmed by 2 bases and J by 8 bases, leaving 16 bases between them. From germline, CDR1 is DFQATT and CDR2 SNEGSKA (reference sequence). Making use of molecular barcodes, quantitative 5'-RACE generated TCR beta libraries. One entry per CDR3 protein results from TCRdb running MiXCR on the 5' RACE reads. This table has 24,000 or so distinct CDR3 sequences, 10% to 15% appearing once. This sequence joins TRBV20-1 and TRBJ2-4; perhaps TRBD2 as D (5 bases). This clonotype was sampled from a male donor with ankylosing spondylitis or in good health (not recorded which). Specimen: blood. The chain's CDR3 is CSARSVDGKDIQYF. CDR3 in DNA: TGCAGTGCTAGATCTGTGGACGGGAAGGACATTCAGTACTTC.